This TCR beta chain is drawn from a study of blood T cells in healthy people across ages. The CDR3 runs to 18 residues. V lost 5 bases to trimming and J lost 1 base; unmatched junction nucleotides: 10. The study's findings and limits: Naive CD4+ cell counts and diversity both ran higher in long-lived than in aged donors. Among T cells, TCR beta diversity per million cells dropped roughly linearly as age rose. Diversity of TCR beta correlated strongly with naive T cell percentage.

This clonotype was counted ten times or more. The antigen is unknown. Through a sample-barcoded 5' primer and a J-beta primer mix, a second PCR was run for roughly 6 to 12 cycles. A tag from a template-switch adaptor with 12 random nucleotides marked each cDNA molecule. TCRdb used MiXCR to reprocess the 5' RACE reads, holding one entry per CDR3 protein. The sample has roughly 1.7 million distinct CDR3 sequences, about 31% seen once. This receptor was taken from a woman under 40 in good health. Specimen: blood. The rearrangement joins TRBV12-3 or TRBV12-4 to TRBJ1-6; 8 bases are a match to TRBD1. CDR3 loop: CASSGRAGGSSYNSPLHF. CDR3 nucleotide sequence: TGTGCCAGCAGTGGGCGGGCAGGGGGCAGTTCCTATAATTCACCCCTCCACTTT.